The 12 T cell receptor beta chains below come from one sample, sequenced in a study of T cell responses to AZD1222 COVID-19 vaccine. Libraries were prepared by immunoSEQ multiplex PCR; TCRdb keeps only in-frame clonotypes and omits some of them. The sample includes 140,000 or so clones, over 75% of them seen just once. The sample in question was peripheral blood, obtained on day 0 of AZD1222 vaccination. Receptors were obtained from an adult in good health.

This chain uses TRBV13 with TRBJ2-1; no firm D call. Germline V CDR1 and CDR2: PRHDT, FYEKMQ (reference sequence). The CDR3 loop spans 15 amino acids. Trimming took 5 bases from V and 4 from J, leaving 15 bases between them. The CDR3 bases are TGTGCCAGCAGCCAGACAACCGACGGGTACAATGAGCAGTTCTTC. This encodes CASSQTTDGYNEQFF.

This clone was detected once. The chain joins TRBV6-5 to TRBJ1-6; the match to TRBD1 covers 9 bases. The ends lost 4 bases at V and 8 bases at J; junction bases unmatched: 3. CDR1 is MNHEY and CDR2 is SVGAGI in the germline V gene. This CDR3 has 14 residues. The CDR3 loop reads CASSSTGGHSPLHF. CDR3 sequence (DNA): TGTGCCAGCAGTTCCACAGGGGGCCATTCACCCCTCCACTTT.

The chain joins TRBV10-1 to TRBJ2-1; D might be TRBD2 (6 bases). CDR3 length equals 13 residues. V was shortened by 7 bases and J by 5 bases, with 12 bases between the two germline ends. Germline V lookup: CDR1 WNHNN, CDR2 SYGVQD (reference sequence). The CDR3 region has the DNA TGCGCCAGCACCCGTGAGCGGGACAATGAGCAGTTCTTC. Translated, it gives CASTRERDNEQFF.

The chain links TRBV4-1 to TRBJ2-5; D possibly corresponds to TRBD2 (6 bases). The CDR3 is 15 residues long. Germline values: CDR1 MGHRA, CDR2 YSYEKL. The germline V and J ends were trimmed by 4 bases and 5 bases, with 17 bases remaining between them. The CDR3 sequence: CASSPERVSGETQYF. The CDR3 DNA reads as TGCGCCAGCAGCCCCGAGCGGGTATCGGGGGAGACCCAGTACTTC.

The V call is TRBV2, the J call TRBJ1-1, with a weak D call TRBD1 (5 bases). Deletions cut 2 bases from V and 3 bases from J, with 13 bases between. Germline loops: CDR1 SNHLY, CDR2 FYNNEI. The CDR3 runs 15 residues. In DNA, the CDR3 is TGTGCCAGCAGTGAAAAGGCAGGGTCGGACACTGAAGCTTTCTTT. Protein sequence: CASSEKAGSDTEAFF.

This clone was found once. The J gene is TRBJ2-7, the V gene TRBV19; 9 bases are a match to TRBD2. V shed 1 base, J shed 2 bases, and the junction held 12 bases outside the gene matches. The CDR3 contains 18 residues. From germline, CDR1 is LNHDA and CDR2 SQIVND (reference sequence). The CDR3 DNA reads TGTGCCAGTAGTATAGGCCCCCCTACTAGCGGGCGAACCTACGAGCAGTACTTC. Translation gives CASSIGPPTSGRTYEQYF. The variable domain in full, with the rest retrieved from reference TRBV19 and TRBJ2-7, is DGGITQSPKYLFRKEGQNVTLSCEQNLNHDAMYWYRQDPGQGLRLIYYSQIVNDFQKGDIAEGYSVSREKKESFPLTVTSAQKNPTAFYLCASSIGPPTSGRTYEQYFGPGTRLTVT.

The rearrangement uses TRBV7-9 and TRBJ2-1, with D possibly being TRBD1 or TRBD2 (5 bases each). The CDR3 runs 15 residues. Per the germline V gene, CDR1 is SEHNR and CDR2 is FQNEAQ (reference sequence). V was shortened by 5 bases and J by 2 bases, with 13 bases between the two germline ends. CDR3 in amino acids: CASSPGAPPYNEQFF. CDR3 coding DNA: TGTGCCAGCAGCCCCGGGGCCCCTCCCTACAATGAGCAGTTCTTC.

The chain employs TRBV27 and TRBJ2-1; 7 bases agree with TRBD2. The ends lost 2 bases at V and 3 bases at J; junction bases unmatched: 7. Germline values: CDR1 MNHEY, CDR2 SMNVEV (reference sequence). This CDR3 comprises 16 residues. The CDR3 protein is CASSLIWTSNYNEQFF. The CDR3 nucleotides are TGTGCCAGCAGTTTAATCTGGACTAGTAACTACAATGAGCAGTTCTTC.

The rearrangement uses TRBV3-1 (or the pseudogene TRBV3-2) and TRBJ1-2; D gene ambiguous. CDR1 is LGHDT and CDR2 is YNNKEL in the germline V gene (reference sequence). V lost 1 base, J lost 6 bases, and 3 bases lay in between. The CDR3 runs to 11 residues. Written as DNA, the CDR3 is TGTGCCAGCAGCCAAGGTGATGGCTACACCTTC. It specifies CASSQGDGYTF.

This clone showed up just a few times. The V gene is TRBV2, the J gene TRBJ2-3; tentatively, D is TRBD2 (6 bases). CDR3 length equals 14 residues. Germline CDR1 reads SNHLY; CDR2 reads FYNNEI. Trimming pared 4 bases from V and 8 bases from J, leaving 16 bases between. CDR3 DNA: TGTGCCAGCAGTGTAGCGGAGTCCCGGGGTACGCAGTATTTT. Its protein is CASSVAESRGTQYF.

The CDR3 region is CASRSPGQGYSPLHF. The DNA of the CDR3 is TGTGCCAGCAGGTCACCGGGACAGGGTTATTCACCCCTCCACTTT. The chain joins TRBV7-9 to TRBJ1-6; 9 bases line up with TRBD1. Germline CDR1 and CDR2: SEHNR and FQNEAQ (reference sequence). V shed 6 bases, J shed 8 bases, and the junction held 8 bases outside the gene matches. The CDR3 extends over 15 amino acids. Full variable domain (remainder filled in from reference TRBV7-9 and TRBJ1-6): DTGVSQNPRHKITKRGQNVTFRCDPISEHNRLYWYRQTLGQGPEFLTYFQNEAQLEKSRLLSDRFSAERPKGSFSTLEIQRTEQGDSAMYLCASRSPGQGYSPLHFGNGTRLTVT.

This chain links TRBV3-1 (or the pseudogene TRBV3-2) with TRBJ1-6; a possible D gene is TRBD1 (5 bases). The CDR3 has 14 residues. Germline V gene lookup returns CDR1 LGHDT and CDR2 YNNKEL (reference sequence). The V end lost 0 bases, the J end lost 13 bases, and 13 bases lay between the germline ends. CDR3 in amino acids: CASSQDLGTPPLHF. CDR3 coding DNA: TGTGCCAGCAGCCAAGATCTGGGGACGCCGCCCCTCCACTTT.